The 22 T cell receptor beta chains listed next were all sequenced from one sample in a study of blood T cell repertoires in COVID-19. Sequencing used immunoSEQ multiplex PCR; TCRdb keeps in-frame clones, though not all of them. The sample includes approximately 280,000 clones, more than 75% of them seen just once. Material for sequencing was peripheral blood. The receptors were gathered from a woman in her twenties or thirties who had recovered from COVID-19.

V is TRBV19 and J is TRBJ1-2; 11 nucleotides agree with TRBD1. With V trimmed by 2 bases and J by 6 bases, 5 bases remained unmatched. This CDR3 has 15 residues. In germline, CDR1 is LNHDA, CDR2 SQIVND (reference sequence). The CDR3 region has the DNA TGTGCCAGTAGTATATCGGACAGGGGGCCCAATGGCTACACCTTC. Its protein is CASSISDRGPNGYTF.

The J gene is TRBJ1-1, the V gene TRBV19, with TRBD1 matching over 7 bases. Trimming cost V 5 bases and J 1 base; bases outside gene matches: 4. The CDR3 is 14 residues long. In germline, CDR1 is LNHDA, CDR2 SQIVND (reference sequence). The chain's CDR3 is CASSVGQWNTEAFF. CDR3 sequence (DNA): TGTGCCAGTAGTGTGGGACAGTGGAACACTGAAGCTTTCTTT.

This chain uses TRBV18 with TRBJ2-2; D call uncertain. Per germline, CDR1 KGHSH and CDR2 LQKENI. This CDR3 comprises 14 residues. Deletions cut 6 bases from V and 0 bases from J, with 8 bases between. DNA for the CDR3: TGTGCCAGCTCCCAGCAGGCGAACACCGGGGAGCTGTTTTTT. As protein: CASSQQANTGELFF.

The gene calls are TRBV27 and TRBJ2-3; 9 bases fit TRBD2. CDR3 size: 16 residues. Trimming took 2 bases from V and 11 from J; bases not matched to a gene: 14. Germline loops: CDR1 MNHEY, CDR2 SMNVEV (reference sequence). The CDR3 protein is CASSLLETSGPGGQYF. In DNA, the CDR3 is TGTGCCAGCAGTTTACTTGAGACTAGCGGTCCTGGGGGGCAGTATTTT.

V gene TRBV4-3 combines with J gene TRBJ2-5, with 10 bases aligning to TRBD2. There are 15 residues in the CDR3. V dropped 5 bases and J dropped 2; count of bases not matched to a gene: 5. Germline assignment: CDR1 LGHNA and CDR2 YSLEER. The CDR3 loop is CASSSGLARQETQYF. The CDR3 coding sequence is TGCGCCAGCAGCTCGGGACTAGCGCGTCAAGAGACCCAGTACTTC.

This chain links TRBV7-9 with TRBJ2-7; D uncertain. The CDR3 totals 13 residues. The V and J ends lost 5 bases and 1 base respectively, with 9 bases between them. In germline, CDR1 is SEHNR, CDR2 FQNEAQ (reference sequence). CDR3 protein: CASSNQASYEQYF. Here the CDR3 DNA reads TGTGCCAGCAGCAACCAGGCTTCCTACGAGCAGTACTTC.

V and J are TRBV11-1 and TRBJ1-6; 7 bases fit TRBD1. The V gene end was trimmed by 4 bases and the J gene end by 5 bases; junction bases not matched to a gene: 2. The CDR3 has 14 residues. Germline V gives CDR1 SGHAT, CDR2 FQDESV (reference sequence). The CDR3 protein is CASSSDRDNSPLHF. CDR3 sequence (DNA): TGTGCCAGCAGCTCAGACAGGGATAATTCACCCCTCCACTTT.

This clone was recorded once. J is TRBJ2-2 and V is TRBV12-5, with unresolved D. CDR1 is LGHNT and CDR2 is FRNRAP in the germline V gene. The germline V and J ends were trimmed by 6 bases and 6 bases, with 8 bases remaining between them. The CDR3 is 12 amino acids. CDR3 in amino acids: CASGPNSGELFF. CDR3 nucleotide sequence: TGTGCTAGTGGACCAAACTCCGGGGAGCTGTTTTTT.

CDR3 nucleotide sequence: TGTGCCAGCAGCGTCGACTATGACGGGGAGCTGTTTTTT. This gives the protein CASSVDYDGELFF. This chain joins TRBV9 and TRBJ2-2, with a possible D match to TRBD2 (5 bases). The V end lost 2 bases, the J end lost 7 bases, and 9 bases lay between the germline ends. The CDR3 spans 13 residues. Germline CDR1 SGDLS, CDR2 YYNGEE.

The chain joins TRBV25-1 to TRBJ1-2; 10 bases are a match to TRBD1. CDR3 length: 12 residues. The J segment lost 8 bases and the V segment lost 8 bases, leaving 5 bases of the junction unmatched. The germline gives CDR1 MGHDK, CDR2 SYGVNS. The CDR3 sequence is CASRQGALGYTF. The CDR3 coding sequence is TGTGCCAGCCGACAGGGGGCACTCGGCTACACCTTC.

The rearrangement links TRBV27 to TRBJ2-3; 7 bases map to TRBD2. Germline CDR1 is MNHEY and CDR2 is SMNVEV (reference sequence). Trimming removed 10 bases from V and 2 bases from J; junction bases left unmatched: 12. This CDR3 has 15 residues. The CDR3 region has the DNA TGTGCCACCCAGGATACGGGAGGCCCCACAGATACGCAGTATTTT. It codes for CATQDTGGPTDTQYF.

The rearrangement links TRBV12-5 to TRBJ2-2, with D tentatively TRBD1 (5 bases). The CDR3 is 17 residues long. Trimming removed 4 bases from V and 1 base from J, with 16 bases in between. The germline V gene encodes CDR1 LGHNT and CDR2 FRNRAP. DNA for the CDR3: TGTGCTAGTGGTTCACCCGTTGGCAGGGAGAACACCGGGGAGCTGTTTTTT. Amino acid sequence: CASGSPVGRENTGELFF.

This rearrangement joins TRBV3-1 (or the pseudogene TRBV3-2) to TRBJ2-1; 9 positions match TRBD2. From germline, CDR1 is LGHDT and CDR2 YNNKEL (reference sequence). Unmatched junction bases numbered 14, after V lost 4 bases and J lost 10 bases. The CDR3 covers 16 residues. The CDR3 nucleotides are TGTGCCAGCAGCCTCTCGCGAAGCGGGGGGCGAGAGGAGCAGTTCTTC. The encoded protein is CASSLSRSGGREEQFF.

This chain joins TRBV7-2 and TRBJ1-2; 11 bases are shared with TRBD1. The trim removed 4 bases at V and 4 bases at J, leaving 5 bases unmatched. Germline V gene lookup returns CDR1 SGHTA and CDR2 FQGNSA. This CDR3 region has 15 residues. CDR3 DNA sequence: TGTGCCAGCAGCTGGTCGGGACAGGGGGTCTATGGCTACACCTTC. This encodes CASSWSGQGVYGYTF.

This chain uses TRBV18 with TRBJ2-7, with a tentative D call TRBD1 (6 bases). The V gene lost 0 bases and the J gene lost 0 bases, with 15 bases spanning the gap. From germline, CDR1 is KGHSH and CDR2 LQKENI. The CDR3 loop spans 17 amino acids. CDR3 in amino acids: CASSPPDWGQYSYEQYF. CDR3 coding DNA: TGTGCCAGCTCACCACCCGACTGGGGGCAGTACTCCTACGAGCAGTACTTC.

CDR3 residues: CASSPRGTVSGNTIYF. DNA for the CDR3: TGTGCCAGCAGCCCACGAGGGACAGTCTCTGGAAACACCATATATTTT. This chain connects TRBV9 to TRBJ1-3; TRBD1 agrees at 7 bases. The CDR3 spans 16 residues. Germline CDR1 reads SGDLS; CDR2 reads YYNGEE. V lost 4 bases and J lost 0; bases outside the gene matches: 7.

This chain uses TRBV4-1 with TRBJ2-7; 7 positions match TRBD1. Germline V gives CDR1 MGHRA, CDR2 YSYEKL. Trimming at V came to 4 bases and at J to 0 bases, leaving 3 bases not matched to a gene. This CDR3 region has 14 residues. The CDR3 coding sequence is TGCGCCAGCAGCCTATGGACAGGCTCCTACGAGCAGTACTTC. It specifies CASSLWTGSYEQYF.

This CDR3 reads CASSMSRTGNPGELFF. For the CDR3, the DNA is TGTGCCAGTAGTATGTCCAGGACAGGGAATCCCGGGGAGCTGTTTTTT. J is TRBJ2-2 and V is TRBV19, with TRBD1 matching over 8 bases. The germline V gene has CDR1 LNHDA and CDR2 SQIVND (reference sequence). The CDR3 has 16 residues. V shed 3 bases, J shed 6 bases, and the junction held 9 bases outside the gene matches.

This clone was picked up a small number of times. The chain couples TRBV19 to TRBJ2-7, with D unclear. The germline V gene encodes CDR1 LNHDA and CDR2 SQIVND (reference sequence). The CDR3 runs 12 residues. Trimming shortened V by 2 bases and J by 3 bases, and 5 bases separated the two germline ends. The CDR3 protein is CASSINSYEQYF. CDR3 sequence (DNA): TGTGCCAGTAGTATAAACAGCTACGAGCAGTACTTC.

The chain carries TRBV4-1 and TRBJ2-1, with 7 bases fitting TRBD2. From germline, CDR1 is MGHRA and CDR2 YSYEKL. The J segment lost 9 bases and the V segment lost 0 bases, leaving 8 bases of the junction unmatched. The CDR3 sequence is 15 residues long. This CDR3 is CASSQDRLAGTEQFF. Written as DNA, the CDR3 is TGCGCCAGCAGCCAAGACAGATTAGCGGGCACTGAGCAGTTCTTC.

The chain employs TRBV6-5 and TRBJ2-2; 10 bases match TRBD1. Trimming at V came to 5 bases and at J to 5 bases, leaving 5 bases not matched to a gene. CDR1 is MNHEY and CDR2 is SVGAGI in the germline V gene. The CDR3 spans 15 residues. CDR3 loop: CASSPGQGFTGELFF. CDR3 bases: TGTGCCAGCAGTCCGGGACAGGGGTTTACCGGGGAGCTGTTTTTT.

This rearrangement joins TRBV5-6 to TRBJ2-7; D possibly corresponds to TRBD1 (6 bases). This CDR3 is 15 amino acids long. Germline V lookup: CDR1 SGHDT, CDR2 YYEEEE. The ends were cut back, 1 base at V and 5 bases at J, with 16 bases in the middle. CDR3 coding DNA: TGTGCCAGCAGCTTGATCCCAGGGGAAGGCCACGAGCAGTACTTC. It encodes CASSLIPGEGHEQYF.